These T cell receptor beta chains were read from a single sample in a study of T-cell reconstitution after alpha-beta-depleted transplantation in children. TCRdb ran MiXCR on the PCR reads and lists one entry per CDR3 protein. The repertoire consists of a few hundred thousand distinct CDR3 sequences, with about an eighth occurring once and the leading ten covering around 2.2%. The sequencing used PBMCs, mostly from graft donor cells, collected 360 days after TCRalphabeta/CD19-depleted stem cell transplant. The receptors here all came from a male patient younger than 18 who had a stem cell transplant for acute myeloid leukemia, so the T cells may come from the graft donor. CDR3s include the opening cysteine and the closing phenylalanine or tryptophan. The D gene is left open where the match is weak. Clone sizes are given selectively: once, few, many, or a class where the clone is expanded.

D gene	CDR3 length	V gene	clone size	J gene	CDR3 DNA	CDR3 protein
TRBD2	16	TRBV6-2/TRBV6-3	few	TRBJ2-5	TGTGCCAGCACCTCCGGACTAGCGGTCCTCGGAGAGACCCAGTACTTC	CASTSGLAVLGETQYF
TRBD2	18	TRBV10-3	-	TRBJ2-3	TGTGCCATCAGTGAAAGAAGACTAGCGGGAGGAAACACAGATACGCAGTATTTT	CAISERRLAGGNTDTQYF
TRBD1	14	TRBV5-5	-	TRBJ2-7	TGTGCCAGCAGCTTGACAGGGGCTATCTACGAGCAGTACTTC	CASSLTGAIYEQYF
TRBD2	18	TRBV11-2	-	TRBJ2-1	TGTGCCAGCAGCCTTCCCGGGGCTACTAGCGCGGTTTGGCATGAGCAGTTCTTC	CASSLPGATSAVWHEQFF
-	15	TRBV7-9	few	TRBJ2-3	TGTGCCAGCAGCAACCCTCCTAGTGGCTCAGATACGCAGTATTTT	CASSNPPSGSDTQYF
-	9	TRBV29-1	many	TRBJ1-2	TGCAGCGTTGATCCGGGCTACACCTTC	CSVDPGYTF
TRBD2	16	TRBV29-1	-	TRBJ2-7	TGCAGCGCCGGGACTAGCGGGCTCGAGGGGCCCTACGAGCAGTACTTC	CSAGTSGLEGPYEQYF
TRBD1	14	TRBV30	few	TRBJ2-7	TGTGCCTGGAGCCCGGGACAGGGGATATACGAGCAGTACTTC	CAWSPGQGIYEQYF
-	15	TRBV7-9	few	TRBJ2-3	TGTGCCAGCAGCTTCCCGCAGGCGTACACAGATACGCAGTATTTT	CASSFPQAYTDTQYF
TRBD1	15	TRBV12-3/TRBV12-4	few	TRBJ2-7	TGTGCCAGCAGTTCGAAGACAGGGCCAATCCACGAGCAGTACTTC	CASSSKTGPIHEQYF
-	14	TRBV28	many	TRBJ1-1	TGTGCCAGCAGTTTATCCCCCGGATTCACTGAAGCTTTCTTT	CASSLSPGFTEAFF
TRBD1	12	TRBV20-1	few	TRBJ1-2	TGCAGTGCTAAGACAGGGGTCTATGGCTACACCTTC	CSAKTGVYGYTF
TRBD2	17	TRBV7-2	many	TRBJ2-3	TGTGCCAGCAGCTTAGTGAGACTAGCGGGAGCAAGAGATACGCAGTATTTT	CASSLVRLAGARDTQYF
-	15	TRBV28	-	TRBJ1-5	TGTGCCAGCAGTTTCCCAGGCCCCCTCAATCAGCCCCAGCATTTT	CASSFPGPLNQPQHF
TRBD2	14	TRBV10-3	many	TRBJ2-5	TGTGCCACCCGACGGGAGGCCCGACAAGAGACCCAGTACTTC	CATRREARQETQYF
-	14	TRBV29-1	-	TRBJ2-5	TGCAGCTCCTGGGGCGCGGTAGGCGAGGAGACCCAGTACTTC	CSSWGAVGEETQYF
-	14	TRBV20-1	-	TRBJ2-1	TGCAGTGCTAGTATTCGGAACTCCTACAATGAGCAGTTCTTC	CSASIRNSYNEQFF
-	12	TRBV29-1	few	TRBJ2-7	TGCAGCGTTGTAAAGGACACCTACGAGCAGTACTTC	CSVVKDTYEQYF
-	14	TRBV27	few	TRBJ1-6	TGTGCCAGCAGAGGCGACAGGACCAATTCACCCCTCCACTTT	CASRGDRTNSPLHF
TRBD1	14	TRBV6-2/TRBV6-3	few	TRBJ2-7	TGTGCCAGCACCTGGACAGGGGGGGCGTACGAGCAGTACTTC	CASTWTGGAYEQYF
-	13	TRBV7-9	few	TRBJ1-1	TGTGCCAGCAGCTTAGTACAACTCACTGAAGCTTTCTTT	CASSLVQLTEAFF
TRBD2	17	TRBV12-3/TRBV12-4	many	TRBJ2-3	TGTGCCAGCAGTTTAGCGGGGACTAGCGGGAGCACAGATACGCAGTATTTT	CASSLAGTSGSTDTQYF
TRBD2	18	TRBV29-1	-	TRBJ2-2	TGCAGCGTTGAAGAAGCGGGACTAGCGGGAGTAGGGACCGGGGAGCTGTTTTTT	CSVEEAGLAGVGTGELFF
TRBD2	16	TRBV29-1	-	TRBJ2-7	TGCAGCGTCGGGCCGACTAGCGGGAGGGCCCGGCGCGAGCAGTACTTC	CSVGPTSGRARREQYF
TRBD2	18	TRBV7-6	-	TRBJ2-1	TGTGCCAGCAGCACTCCGGGACTAGCGGGAGGGTCCTACAATGAGCAGTTCTTC	CASSTPGLAGGSYNEQFF
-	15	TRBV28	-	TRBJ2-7	TGTGCCAGCAGTCCTCTATCGGGACGAACCTACGAGCAGTACTTC	CASSPLSGRTYEQYF
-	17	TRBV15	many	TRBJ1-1	TGTGCCACCAGCAGAGACGCTTCAGGGACCCGGGTCGACGAAGCTTTCTTT	CATSRDASGTRVDEAFF
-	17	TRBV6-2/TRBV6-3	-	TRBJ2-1	TGTGCCAGCAGTTACTGGGAAGGGGGGGGGACCTACAATGAGCAGTTCTTC	CASSYWEGGGTYNEQFF
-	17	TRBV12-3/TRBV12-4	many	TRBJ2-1	TGTGCCAGCAGTTTAGGGGGAACGCGTCCGTCCTACAATGAGCAGTTCTTC	CASSLGGTRPSYNEQFF
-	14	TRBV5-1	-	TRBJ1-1	TGCGCCAGCACCCGTTCCGGGTGGGGAACTGAAGCTTTCTTT	CASTRSGWGTEAFF
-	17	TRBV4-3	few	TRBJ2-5	TGCGCCAGCAGCCAAGATAGGTGGGGCCCTGGACGAGAGACCCAGTACTTC	CASSQDRWGPGRETQYF
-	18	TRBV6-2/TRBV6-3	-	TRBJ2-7	TGTGCCAGCAGTTACTCGAGATTCTTCGGAAAAGGATGGGACGAGCAGTACTTC	CASSYSRFFGKGWDEQYF
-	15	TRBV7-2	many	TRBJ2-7	TGTGCCAGCAGCTTAGAGGGAACAGGGTTCCACGAGCAGTACTTC	CASSLEGTGFHEQYF
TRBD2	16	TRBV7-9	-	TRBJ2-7	TGTGCCAGCAGCCCGTCTGGACTAGCGTCTCCCTACGAGCAGTACTTC	CASSPSGLASPYEQYF
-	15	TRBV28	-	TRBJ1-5	TGTGCCACTAGTTATGTTGACAGTAGCAATCAGCCCCAGCATTTT	CATSYVDSSNQPQHF
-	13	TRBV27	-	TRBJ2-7	TGTGCCAGCAGTTTAAGGTTTAGGGTCGAGCAGTACTTC	CASSLRFRVEQYF
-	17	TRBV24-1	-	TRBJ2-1	TGTGCCACCAGTGATTCGAAACTAGGCGCCAACTACAATGAGCAGTTCTTC	CATSDSKLGANYNEQFF
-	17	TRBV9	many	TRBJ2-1	TGTGCCAGCAGCGTAGCCGGTGGAGAAAGCTCCTACAATGAGCAGTTCTTC	CASSVAGGESSYNEQFF
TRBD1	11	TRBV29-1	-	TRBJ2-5	TGCAGCGTTGACCCGACAGGGAGCCAGTACTTC	CSVDPTGSQYF
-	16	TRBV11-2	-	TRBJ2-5	TGTGCCAGCAGCTTAGATTGGGGCAGGGAACAAGAGACCCAGTACTTC	CASSLDWGREQETQYF
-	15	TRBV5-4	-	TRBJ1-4	TGTGCCAGCAGCTTGGAGCCAGGGCGGGGTGAAAAACTGTTTTTT	CASSLEPGRGEKLFF
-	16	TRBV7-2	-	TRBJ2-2	TGTGCCAGCAGCTTAGAATTATCAAGGTTTGGGGGGGAGCTGTTTTTT	CASSLELSRFGGELFF
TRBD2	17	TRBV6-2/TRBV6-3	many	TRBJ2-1	TGTGCCAGCAGTTACTCTCCAGCGGGGTCAACCTACAATGAGCAGTTCTTC	CASSYSPAGSTYNEQFF
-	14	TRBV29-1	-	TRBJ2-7	TGCAGCGCAGCCCATGGGGTGGGCGCCCACGAGCAGTACTTC	CSAAHGVGAHEQYF
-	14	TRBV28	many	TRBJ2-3	TGTGCCAGCAGTCCCCGTACGGGGAAAGATACGCAGTATTTT	CASSPRTGKDTQYF
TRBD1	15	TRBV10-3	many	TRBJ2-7	TGTGCCATCAAAGAGGGGACAGGGGCACCCTACGAGCAGTACTTC	CAIKEGTGAPYEQYF
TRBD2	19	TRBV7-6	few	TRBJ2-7	TGTGCCAGCAGCCATCCGGTTAAAGTCGGGACTAGGGGCACCTACGAGCAGTACTTC	CASSHPVKVGTRGTYEQYF
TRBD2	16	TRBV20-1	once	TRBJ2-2	TGCAGTGCTAGGCTAGCGGGAGGGCCGAACACCGGGGAGCTGTTTTTT	CSARLAGGPNTGELFF
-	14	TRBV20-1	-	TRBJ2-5	TGCAGTGCTAGAGGAAAGGGGCGGGGAGAGACCCAGTACTTC	CSARGKGRGETQYF
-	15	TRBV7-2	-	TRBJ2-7	TGTGCCAGCAGCTTAGGGGAGCGCCCGTCCTACGAGCAGTACTTC	CASSLGERPSYEQYF
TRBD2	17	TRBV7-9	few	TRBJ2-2	TGTGCCAGCAGCTCCGCCTTAGCGGGAGTTAGAGGCGGGGAGCTGTTTTTT	CASSSALAGVRGGELFF
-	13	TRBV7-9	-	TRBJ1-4	TGTGCCAGCAGTTCTGGGCCCCTGGGAAAACTGTTTTTT	CASSSGPLGKLFF
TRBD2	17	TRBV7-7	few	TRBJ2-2	TGTGCTAGCAGCTTAAGTCATCTAGCGGGAGTCACCGGGGAGCTGTTTTTT	CASSLSHLAGVTGELFF
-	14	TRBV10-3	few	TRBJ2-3	TGTGCCATCAGTGTGGGAACGAACACAGATACGCAGTATTTT	CAISVGTNTDTQYF
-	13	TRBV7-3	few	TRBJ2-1	TGTGCCAGCAGCTTACCCTCGAAGAATGAGCAGTTCTTC	CASSLPSKNEQFF
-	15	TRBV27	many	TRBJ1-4	TGTGCCAGCAGTTTGGAAGGGGTCAAGAATGAAAAACTGTTTTTT	CASSLEGVKNEKLFF
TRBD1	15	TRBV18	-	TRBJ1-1	TGTGCCAGCTCACGGACAGGGGCAAGGAACACTGAAGCTTTCTTT	CASSRTGARNTEAFF
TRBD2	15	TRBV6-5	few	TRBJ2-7	TGTGCCAGCAGTATACTAAGCGGGAGAGTCTACGAGCAGTACTTC	CASSILSGRVYEQYF